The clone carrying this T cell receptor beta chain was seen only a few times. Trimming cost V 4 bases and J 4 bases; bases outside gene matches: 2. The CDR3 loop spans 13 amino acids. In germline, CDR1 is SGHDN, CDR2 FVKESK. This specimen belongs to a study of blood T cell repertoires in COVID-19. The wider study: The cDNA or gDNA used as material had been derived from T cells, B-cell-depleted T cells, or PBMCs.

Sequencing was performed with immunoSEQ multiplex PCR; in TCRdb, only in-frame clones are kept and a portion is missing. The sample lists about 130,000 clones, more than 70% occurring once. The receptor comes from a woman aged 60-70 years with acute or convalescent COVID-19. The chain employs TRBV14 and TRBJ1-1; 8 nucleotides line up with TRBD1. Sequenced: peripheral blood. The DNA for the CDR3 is TGTGCCAGCAGCCGAACAGGGGGCACTGAAGCTTTCTTT. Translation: CASSRTGGTEAFF.